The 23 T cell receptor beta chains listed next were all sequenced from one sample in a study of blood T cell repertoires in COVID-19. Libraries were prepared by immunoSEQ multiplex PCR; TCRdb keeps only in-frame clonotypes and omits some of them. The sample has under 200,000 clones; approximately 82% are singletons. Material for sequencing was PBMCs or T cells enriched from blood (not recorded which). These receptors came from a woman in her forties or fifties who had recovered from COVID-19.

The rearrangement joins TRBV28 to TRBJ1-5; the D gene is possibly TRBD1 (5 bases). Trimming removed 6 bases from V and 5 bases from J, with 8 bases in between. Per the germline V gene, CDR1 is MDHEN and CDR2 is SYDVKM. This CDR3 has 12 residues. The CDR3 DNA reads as TGTGCCAGCAGACAGACAGATCAGCCCCAGCATTTT. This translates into CASRQTDQPQHF. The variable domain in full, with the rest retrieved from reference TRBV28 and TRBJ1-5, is DVKVTQSSRYLVKRTGEKVFLECVQDMDHENMFWYRQDPGLGLRLIYFSYDVKMKEKGDIPEGYSVSREKKERFSLILESASTNQTSMYLCASRQTDQPQHFGDGTRLSIL.

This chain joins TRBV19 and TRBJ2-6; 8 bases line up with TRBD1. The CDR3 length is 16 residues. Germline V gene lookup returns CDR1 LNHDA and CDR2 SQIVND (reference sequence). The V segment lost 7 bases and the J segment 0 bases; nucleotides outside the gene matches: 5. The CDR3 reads CASTPGQGSGANVLTF. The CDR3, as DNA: TGTGCCAGTACCCCCGGACAGGGCTCTGGGGCCAACGTCCTGACTTTC.

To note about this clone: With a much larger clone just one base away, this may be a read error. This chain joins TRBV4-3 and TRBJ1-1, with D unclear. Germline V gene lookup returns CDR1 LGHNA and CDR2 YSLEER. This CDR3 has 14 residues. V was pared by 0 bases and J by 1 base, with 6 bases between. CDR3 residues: CASSQEEGNTEAFF. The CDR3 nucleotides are TGCGCCAGCAGCCAAGAGGAGGGGAACACTGAAGCTTTCTTT.

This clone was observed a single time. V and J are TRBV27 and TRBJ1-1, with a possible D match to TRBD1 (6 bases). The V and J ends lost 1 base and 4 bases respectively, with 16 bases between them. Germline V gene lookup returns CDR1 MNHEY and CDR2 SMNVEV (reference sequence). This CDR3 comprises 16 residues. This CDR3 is CASSLWAVGGGTEAFF. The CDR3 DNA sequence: TGTGCCAGCAGTTTATGGGCAGTAGGGGGGGGCACTGAAGCTTTCTTT.

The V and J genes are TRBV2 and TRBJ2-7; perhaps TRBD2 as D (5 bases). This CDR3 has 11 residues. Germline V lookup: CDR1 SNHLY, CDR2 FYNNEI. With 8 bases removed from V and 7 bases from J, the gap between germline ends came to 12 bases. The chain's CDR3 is CASGLDGEQYV. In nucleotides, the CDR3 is TGTGCCAGCGGACTTGACGGAGAGCAGTACGTC.

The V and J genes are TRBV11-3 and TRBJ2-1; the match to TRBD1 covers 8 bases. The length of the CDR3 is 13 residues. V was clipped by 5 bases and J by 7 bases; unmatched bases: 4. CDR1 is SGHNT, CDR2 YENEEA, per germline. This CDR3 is CASSGRTGNEQFF. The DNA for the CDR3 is TGTGCCAGCAGCGGGCGGACAGGGAATGAGCAGTTCTTC.

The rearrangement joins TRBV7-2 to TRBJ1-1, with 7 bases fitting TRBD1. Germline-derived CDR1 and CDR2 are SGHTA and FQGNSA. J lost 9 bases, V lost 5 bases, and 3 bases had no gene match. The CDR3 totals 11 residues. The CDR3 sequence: CASSPTGQAFF. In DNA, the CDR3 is TGTGCCAGCAGCCCGACAGGGCAAGCTTTCTTT.

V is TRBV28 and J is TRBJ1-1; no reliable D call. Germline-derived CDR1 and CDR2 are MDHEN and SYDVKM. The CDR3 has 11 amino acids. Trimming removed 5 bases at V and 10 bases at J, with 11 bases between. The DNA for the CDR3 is TGTGCCAGCAGTCGGCTAGATACAGCTTTCTTT. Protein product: CASSRLDTAFF. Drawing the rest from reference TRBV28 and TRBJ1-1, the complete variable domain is DVKVTQSSRYLVKRTGEKVFLECVQDMDHENMFWYRQDPGLGLRLIYFSYDVKMKEKGDIPEGYSVSREKKERFSLILESASTNQTSMYLCASSRLDTAFFGQGTRLTVV.

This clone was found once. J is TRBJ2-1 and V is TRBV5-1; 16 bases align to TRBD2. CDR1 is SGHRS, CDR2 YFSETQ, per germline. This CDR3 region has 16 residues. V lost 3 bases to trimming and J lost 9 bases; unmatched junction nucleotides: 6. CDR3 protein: CASSSGTSGRVSEQFF. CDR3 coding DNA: TGCGCCAGCAGCTCGGGGACTAGCGGGAGGGTTAGTGAGCAGTTCTTC.

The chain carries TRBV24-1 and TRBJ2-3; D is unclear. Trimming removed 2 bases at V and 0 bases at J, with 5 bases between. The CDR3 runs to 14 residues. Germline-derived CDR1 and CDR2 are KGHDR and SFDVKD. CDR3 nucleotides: TGTGCCACCAGTGATTCCAGGAGCACAGATACGCAGTATTTT. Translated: CATSDSRSTDTQYF.

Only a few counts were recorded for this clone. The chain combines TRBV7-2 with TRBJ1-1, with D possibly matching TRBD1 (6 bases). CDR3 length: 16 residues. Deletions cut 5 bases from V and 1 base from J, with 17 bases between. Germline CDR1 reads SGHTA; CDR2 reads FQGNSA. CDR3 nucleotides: TGTGCCAGCAGCCTAAGCGGACAGTACGCGAACACTGAAGCTTTCTTT. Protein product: CASSLSGQYANTEAFF. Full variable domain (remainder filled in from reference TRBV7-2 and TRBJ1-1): GAGVSQSPSNKVTEKGKDVELRCDPISGHTALYWYRQSLGQGLEFLIYFQGNSAPDKSGLPSDRFSAERTGGSVSTLTIQRTQQEDSAVYLCASSLSGQYANTEAFFGQGTRLTVV.

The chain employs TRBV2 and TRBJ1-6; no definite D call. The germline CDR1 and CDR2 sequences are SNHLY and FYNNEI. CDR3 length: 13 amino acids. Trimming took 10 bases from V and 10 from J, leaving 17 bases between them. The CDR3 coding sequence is TGTGCCACCCGAGGTGGGGAGCGCTCACCCCTCCACTTT. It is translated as CATRGGERSPLHF.

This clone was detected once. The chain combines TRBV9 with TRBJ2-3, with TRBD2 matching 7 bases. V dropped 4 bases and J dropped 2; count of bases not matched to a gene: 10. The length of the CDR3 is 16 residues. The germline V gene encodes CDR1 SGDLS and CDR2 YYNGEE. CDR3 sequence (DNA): TGTGCCAGCAGCAACGGACTAGAGTACACCACAGATACGCAGTATTTT. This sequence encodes CASSNGLEYTTDTQYF.

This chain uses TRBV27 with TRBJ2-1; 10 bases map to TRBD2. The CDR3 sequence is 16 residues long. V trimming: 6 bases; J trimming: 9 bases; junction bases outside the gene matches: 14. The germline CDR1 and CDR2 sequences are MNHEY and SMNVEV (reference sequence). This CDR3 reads CASRDPDTSGASEQFF. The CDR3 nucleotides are TGTGCCAGCAGGGACCCTGATACTAGCGGGGCTAGTGAGCAGTTCTTC.

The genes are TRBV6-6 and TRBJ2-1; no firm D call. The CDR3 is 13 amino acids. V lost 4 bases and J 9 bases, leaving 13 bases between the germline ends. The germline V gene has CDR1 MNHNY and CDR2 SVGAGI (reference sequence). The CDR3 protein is CASSSNSRGEQFF. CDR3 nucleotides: TGTGCCAGCAGTTCGAATAGCCGAGGTGAGCAGTTCTTC.

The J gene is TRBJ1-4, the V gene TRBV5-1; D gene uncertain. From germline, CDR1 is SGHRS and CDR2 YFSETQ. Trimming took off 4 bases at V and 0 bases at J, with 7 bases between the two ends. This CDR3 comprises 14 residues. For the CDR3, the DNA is TGCGCCAGCAGCGAGTTTGCAACTAATGAAAAACTGTTTTTT. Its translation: CASSEFATNEKLFF. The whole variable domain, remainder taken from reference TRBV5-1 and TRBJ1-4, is KAGVTQTPRYLIKTRGQQVTLSCSPISGHRSVSWYQQTPGQGLQFLFEYFSETQRNKGNFPGRFSGRQFSNSRSEMNVSTLELGDSALYLCASSEFATNEKLFFGSGTQLSVL.

CDR3 residues: CASSLEPGTGGEKLFF. CDR3 DNA sequence: TGTGCCAGCAGTTTAGAACCGGGGACAGGGGGTGAAAAACTGTTTTTT. The chain couples TRBV28 to TRBJ1-4; 11 bases agree with TRBD1. The length of the CDR3 is 16 residues. In germline, CDR1 is MDHEN, CDR2 SYDVKM. V was pared by 2 bases and J by 7 bases, with 6 bases of the junction left unmatched.

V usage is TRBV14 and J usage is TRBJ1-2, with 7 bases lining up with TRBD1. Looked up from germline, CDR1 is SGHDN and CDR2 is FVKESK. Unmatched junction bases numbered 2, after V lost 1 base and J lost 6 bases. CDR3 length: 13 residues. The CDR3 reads CASSQATGNGYTF. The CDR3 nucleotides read TGTGCCAGCAGCCAAGCGACAGGGAATGGCTACACCTTC.

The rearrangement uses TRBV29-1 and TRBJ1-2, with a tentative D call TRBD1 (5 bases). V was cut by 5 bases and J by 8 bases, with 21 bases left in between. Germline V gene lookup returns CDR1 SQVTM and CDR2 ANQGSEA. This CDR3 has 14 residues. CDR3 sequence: CSVSPEPGGEGYTF. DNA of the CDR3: TGCAGCGTTTCCCCCGAGCCGGGAGGGGAAGGCTACACCTTC.

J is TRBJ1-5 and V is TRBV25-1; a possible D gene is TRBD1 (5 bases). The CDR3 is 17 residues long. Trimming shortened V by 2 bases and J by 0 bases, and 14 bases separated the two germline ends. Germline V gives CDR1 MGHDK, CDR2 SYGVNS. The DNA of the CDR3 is TGTGCCAGCAGTGAAGGTGGCAGGGCAAATAGCAATCAGCCCCAGCATTTT. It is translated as CASSEGGRANSNQPQHF.

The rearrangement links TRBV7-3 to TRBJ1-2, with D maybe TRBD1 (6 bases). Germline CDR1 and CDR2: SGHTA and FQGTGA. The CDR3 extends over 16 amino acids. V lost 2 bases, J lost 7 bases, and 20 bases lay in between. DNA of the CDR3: TGTGCCAGCAGCTTACTCTCCTCGACAGGCAAGGGTGGCTACACCTTC. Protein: CASSLLSSTGKGGYTF.

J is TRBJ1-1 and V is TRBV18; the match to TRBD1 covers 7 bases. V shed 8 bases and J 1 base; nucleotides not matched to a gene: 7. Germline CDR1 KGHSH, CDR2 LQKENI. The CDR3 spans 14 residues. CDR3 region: CASTTGTENTEAFF. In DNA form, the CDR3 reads TGTGCCAGCACCACCGGGACAGAGAACACTGAAGCTTTCTTT.

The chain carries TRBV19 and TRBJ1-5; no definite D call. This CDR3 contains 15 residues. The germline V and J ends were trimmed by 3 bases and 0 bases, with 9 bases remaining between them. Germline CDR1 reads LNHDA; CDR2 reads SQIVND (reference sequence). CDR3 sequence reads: CASSIRFLSNQPQHF. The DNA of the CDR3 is TGTGCCAGTAGTATCCGGTTCCTTAGCAATCAGCCCCAGCATTTT. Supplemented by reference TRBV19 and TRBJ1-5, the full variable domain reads DGGITQSPKYLFRKEGQNVTLSCEQNLNHDAMYWYRQDPGQGLRLIYYSQIVNDFQKGDIAEGYSVSREKKESFPLTVTSAQKNPTAFYLCASSIRFLSNQPQHFGDGTRLSIL.